What follows are 18 T cell receptor beta chains derived from one specimen sequenced in a study of cytomegalovirus exposure and HLA in healthy donors. With 60 Vbeta and 13 Jbeta primers, the PCR was carried out. Method: immunoSEQ multiplex PCR; TCRdb's copy keeps in-frame clones and lacks some. The table for this sample gives approximately 47,000 clones. The material sequenced was PBMCs. The receptor set was obtained from a male donor in good health and CMV-seronegative.

The rearrangement uses TRBV11-1 and TRBJ1-1, with a possible D match to TRBD1 (6 bases). Germline V gene data show CDR1 as SGHAT and CDR2 as FQDESV (reference sequence). This CDR3 comprises 14 residues. Trimming took 4 bases from V and 10 from J, leaving 19 bases between them. The CDR3 here is CASSYNRDTGRAFF. The CDR3 DNA follows: TGTGCCAGCAGCTACAACCGGGACACCGGCAGAGCTTTCTTT. The full variable domain, completed using reference TRBV11-1 and TRBJ1-1, is EAEVAQSPRYKITEKSQAVAFWCDPISGHATLYWYRQILGQGPELLVQFQDESVVDDSQLPKDRFSAERLKGVDSTLKIQPAELGDSAMYLCASSYNRDTGRAFFGQGTRLTVV.

J is TRBJ1-4 and V is TRBV4-1; D might be TRBD1 (5 bases). Trimming took 0 bases from V and 7 from J, leaving 18 bases between them. CDR3 length: 17 amino acids. The germline V gene has CDR1 MGHRA and CDR2 YSYEKL. Written as DNA, the CDR3 is TGCGCCAGCAGCCAAGACGCGCCGGGGGGTTTCGGTGAAAAACTGTTTTTT. Translated, it gives CASSQDAPGGFGEKLFF.

The rearrangement joins TRBV7-8 to TRBJ1-5; D is uncertain. The V and J ends lost 1 base and 6 bases respectively, with 7 bases between them. The CDR3 is made up of 13 amino acids. In germline, CDR1 is SGHVS, CDR2 FQNEAQ. The DNA of the CDR3 is TGTGCCAGCAGCTTAGTCACGGGTCAGCCCCAGCATTTT. Its translation: CASSLVTGQPQHF.

The chain carries TRBV30 and TRBJ1-1; no clear D. The V and J ends lost 2 bases and 6 bases respectively, with 7 bases between them. This CDR3 has 11 amino acids. Germline CDR1 reads GTSNPN; CDR2 reads SVGIG (reference sequence). The CDR3 here is CAWSQAAEAFF. CDR3 in DNA: TGTGCCTGGAGTCAGGCCGCTGAAGCTTTCTTT.

The rearrangement uses TRBV19 and TRBJ2-7; 12 nucleotides agree with TRBD1. J was trimmed by 6 bases and V by 5 bases; bases with no gene match: 14. The CDR3 spans 17 residues. Germline CDR1 reads LNHDA; CDR2 reads SQIVND (reference sequence). The CDR3 region is CASSAIPPGQGAFEQYF. The CDR3 nucleotides are TGTGCCAGTAGTGCCATCCCCCCGGGACAGGGGGCGTTCGAGCAGTACTTC. The full variable domain, with the rest looked up from reference TRBV19 and TRBJ2-7, is DGGITQSPKYLFRKEGQNVTLSCEQNLNHDAMYWYRQDPGQGLRLIYYSQIVNDFQKGDIAEGYSVSREKKESFPLTVTSAQKNPTAFYLCASSAIPPGQGAFEQYFGPGTRLTVT.

The chain joins TRBV4-1 to TRBJ1-1, with 9 bases matching TRBD1. Germline loops: CDR1 MGHRA, CDR2 YSYEKL. Trimming took 5 bases from V and 1 from J; bases not matched to a gene: 2. The CDR3 has 14 residues. CDR3 DNA sequence: TGCGCCAGCAGCTTGGGACAGGGGAACACTGAAGCTTTCTTT. Amino acid sequence: CASSLGQGNTEAFF.

The rearrangement links TRBV5-4 to TRBJ1-2; D perhaps matches TRBD1 (5 bases). The germline gives CDR1 SGHNT, CDR2 YYREEE (reference sequence). The CDR3 spans 14 residues. Trimming left V 0 bases short and J 4 bases short, with 10 bases between. The CDR3 coding sequence is TGTGCCAGCAGCTTGGCGGCAGGGTCCTATGGCTACACCTTC. Amino acid sequence: CASSLAAGSYGYTF.

The gene calls are TRBV2 and TRBJ2-7; D is possibly TRBD1 (6 bases). CDR1 is SNHLY, CDR2 FYNNEI, per germline. V lost 7 bases, J lost 2 bases, and 15 bases lay in between. The CDR3 covers 14 residues. In nucleotides, the CDR3 is TGTGCCAGCACGAAAAGGACAGCCCCCTACGAGCAGTACTTC. It yields the protein CASTKRTAPYEQYF.

The chain joins TRBV7-2 to TRBJ2-3; 10 bases line up with TRBD2. CDR3 size: 16 residues. J lost 1 base, V lost 1 base, and 2 bases had no gene match. Germline assignment: CDR1 SGHTA and CDR2 FQGNSA. The CDR3 nucleotides are TGTGCCAGCAGCTTAGGTCTAGCGGGGGGCACAGATACGCAGTATTTT. It yields the protein CASSLGLAGGTDTQYF.

The gene calls are TRBV7-9 and TRBJ1-2; D not certain. Germline CDR1 is SEHNR and CDR2 is FQNEAQ (reference sequence). Trimming pared 5 bases from V and 8 bases from J, leaving 12 bases between. The CDR3 loop spans 12 amino acids. The CDR3 bases are TGTGCCAGCAGCCAATTTCAGTCGGGCTACACCTTC. Its protein is CASSQFQSGYTF.

The chain employs TRBV7-9 and TRBJ2-5, with 11 bases matching TRBD1. Germline CDR1 and CDR2: SEHNR and FQNEAQ (reference sequence). The CDR3 runs 15 residues. Trimming took 1 base from V and 5 from J; bases not matched to a gene: 3. CDR3 region: CASSLGTGGAETQYF. The CDR3 DNA follows: TGTGCCAGCAGCTTAGGGACAGGGGGCGCGGAGACCCAGTACTTC.

V gene TRBV4-1 combines with J gene TRBJ1-3; the match to TRBD1 covers 8 bases. The CDR3 has 17 residues. J gave up 0 bases and V 4 bases, and 8 bases lay outside the gene matches. Germline lookup yields CDR1 MGHRA and CDR2 YSYEKL. DNA of the CDR3: TGCGCCAGCAGCCCCCGGACAGGGCCGTCCTCTGGAAACACCATATATTTT. It translates to CASSPRTGPSSGNTIYF.

This chain uses TRBV9 with TRBJ2-3; 11 positions match TRBD2. The CDR3 is 18 amino acids. CDR1 is SGDLS and CDR2 is YYNGEE in the germline V gene. Trimming removed 3 bases from V and 1 base from J; junction bases left unmatched: 10. In DNA, the CDR3 is TGTGCCAGCAGCGCGGGCCCTCTAGCGGGGGGAGGCACAGATACGCAGTATTTT. It yields the protein CASSAGPLAGGGTDTQYF.

The rearrangement links TRBV5-6 to TRBJ2-7; D gene uncertain. CDR1 and CDR2 (germline): SGHDT, YYEEEE. The length of the CDR3 is 14 residues. Trimming removed 1 base at V and 2 bases at J, with 10 bases between. CDR3 protein: CASSLRLQTYEQYF. CDR3 sequence (DNA): TGTGCCAGCAGCTTGAGGTTACAGACCTACGAGCAGTACTTC. Complete variable domain (other parts from reference TRBV5-6 and TRBJ2-7): DAGVTQSPTHLIKTRGQQVTLRCSPKSGHDTVSWYQQALGQGPQFIFQYYEEEERQRGNFPDRFSGHQFPNYSSELNVNALLLGDSALYLCASSLRLQTYEQYFGPGTRLTVT.

The chain couples TRBV13 to TRBJ2-7; D is ambiguous. This CDR3 is 14 amino acids long. The V gene's germline CDR1 is PRHDT and CDR2 FYEKMQ (reference sequence). V shed 5 bases and J shed 6 bases, with 17 bases lying between them. The CDR3 DNA reads TGTGCCAGCAGCCCGTCCCACAGATCCGGCGAGCAGTACTTC. It translates to CASSPSHRSGEQYF.

In nucleotides, the CDR3 is TGTGCCAGCAGCCCCTATCCCAATGACAGGGCAGGTCAGCCCCAGCATTTT. Amino acids: CASSPYPNDRAGQPQHF. This sequence joins TRBV7-6 and TRBJ1-5; 7 bases match TRBD1. With 5 bases clipped from V and 6 bases from J, the junction kept 16 bases outside the gene matches. The germline CDR1 and CDR2 sequences are SGHVS and FNYEAQ. CDR3 length: 17 amino acids.

The chain is built from TRBV15 and TRBJ2-7; possible D gene TRBD1, 5 bases. The CDR3 is 13 residues long. The V gene lost 5 bases and the J gene lost 3 bases, with 11 bases spanning the gap. The germline V gene has CDR1 LNHNV and CDR2 YYDKDF (reference sequence). CDR3 coding DNA: TGTGCCACCAGCTCAGACAGCTACTACGAGCAGTACTTC. Translation: CATSSDSYYEQYF.

The V call is TRBV7-2, the J call TRBJ2-7, with D possibly being TRBD1 (6 bases). The CDR3 spans 13 residues. Looked up from germline, CDR1 is SGHTA and CDR2 is FQGNSA. V lost 1 base, J lost 2 bases, and 6 bases lay in between. The CDR3 nucleotides read TGTGCCAGCAGCTTAGGGGGGCCCTACGAGCAGTACTTC. Protein sequence: CASSLGGPYEQYF.